This record looks at one TCR beta chain sequence and its context. What it binds is not known. These data come from a study of cytomegalovirus exposure and HLA in healthy donors. Study-wide results and limits: First-cohort TCR clusters were later found to tend to co-occur in the approximately 120 validation repertoires. Overall, around 160 TCR beta chains were annotated as cytomegalovirus-associated.

The donors were members of the roughly 120-subject validation cohort (separate from the 666-subject first cohort). Only in-frame clones appear in the TCRdb table, and some are missing; sequencing was by immunoSEQ multiplex PCR. The repertoire holds about 360,000 clones, with roughly 88% as singletons. Germline CDR1 reads SGHRS; CDR2 reads YFSETQ. J gave up 5 bases and V 4 bases, and 8 bases lay outside the gene matches. The CDR3 totals 14 residues. Sequenced input: PBMCs. This sequence originates from a woman in her late teens or twenties in good health and CMV-seronegative. V and J are TRBV5-1 and TRBJ1-2, with 7 bases identical to TRBD1. The CDR3 DNA follows: TGCGCCAGCAGCCCCGGGGACAGATTGTATGGCTACACCTTC. Its protein product is CASSPGDRLYGYTF.